This is a list of T cell receptor beta chains from one sample in a study of shared clonotypes between healthy human individuals. The protocol was immunoSEQ multiplex PCR, while the TCRdb copy is restricted to in-frame clones and leaves out a portion. Of roughly 810,000 clones in the sample, 90% to 97% were seen once. Sequencing was carried out using naive CD8+ T cells sorted from blood. The receptors derive from a man aged 25 to 40 in good health. CDR3s include the opening cysteine and the closing phenylalanine or tryptophan. A D gene is named only where the DNA matches it firmly. The size field is filled for only some rows; it gives once, few, many or a size class.

V	length	D	size	J	CDR3	DNA
TRBV7-9	15	TRBD2	once	TRBJ2-1	CASSLEASGWDEQFF	TGTGCCAGCAGCTTAGAGGCTAGCGGGTGGGATGAGCAGTTCTTC
TRBV6-6	16	TRBD2	-	TRBJ2-1	CASSYGPVTSVSEQFF	TGTGCCAGCAGTTACGGCCCGGTGACTAGCGTAAGTGAGCAGTTCTTC
TRBV29-1	15	-	-	TRBJ1-2	CSVVRGQVSRYGYTF	TGCAGCGTTGTTCGGGGGCAAGTTAGTCGCTATGGCTACACCTTC
TRBV7-9	13	-	-	TRBJ2-7	CASSLAPVYEQYF	TGTGCCAGCAGCTTAGCCCCCGTCTACGAGCAGTACTTC
TRBV29-1	18	-	-	TRBJ2-7	CSVEGRSRPGVGTYEQYF	TGCAGCGTTGAAGGACGCTCTCGACCGGGAGTGGGGACCTACGAGCAGTACTTC
TRBV27	16	TRBD2	once	TRBJ2-1	CASSPLGTSGKGWQFF	TGTGCCAGCAGTCCTTTAGGGACTAGCGGGAAGGGGTGGCAGTTCTTC
TRBV5-6	17	-	-	TRBJ1-4	CASSLEGASGANEKLFF	TGTGCCAGCAGCTTGGAAGGGGCGTCGGGGGCAAATGAAAAACTGTTTTTT
TRBV19	14	-	-	TRBJ2-5	CASSMVDSWETQYF	TGTGCCAGTAGTATGGTGGACAGCTGGGAGACCCAGTACTTC
TRBV6-6	12	TRBD2	once	TRBJ2-1	CASSFQLADPFF	TGTGCCAGCAGTTTCCAACTAGCGGATCCGTTCTTC
TRBV7-2	17	-	-	TRBJ2-1	CASSLSVGWGLNNEQFF	TGTGCCAGCAGCTTATCCGTGGGCTGGGGGCTGAACAATGAGCAGTTCTTC
TRBV27	13	-	-	TRBJ2-1	CASRLGGADEQFF	TGTGCCAGCAGATTGGGGGGCGCAGATGAGCAGTTCTTC
TRBV6-6	13	-	once	TRBJ2-6	CASRGSGANVLTF	TGTGCCAGCAGAGGGTCTGGGGCCAACGTCCTGACTTTC
TRBV6-1	14	-	-	TRBJ2-7	CASSVRGSSYEQYF	TGTGCCAGCAGCGTACGGGGAAGCTCCTACGAGCAGTACTTC
TRBV11-2	13	-	-	TRBJ2-7	CASSFGRLGEQYF	TGTGCCAGCAGCTTTGGGAGGTTGGGCGAGCAGTACTTC
TRBV5-1	17	-	-	TRBJ2-1	CASSLGKIRGGDNEQFF	TGCGCCAGCAGCTTAGGGAAAATAAGGGGTGGGGACAATGAGCAGTTCTTC
TRBV11-2	16	TRBD2	-	TRBJ2-7	CASRGWGGRSPYEQYF	TGTGCCAGCAGGGGTTGGGGCGGGAGGTCTCCTTACGAGCAGTACTTC
TRBV6-1	14	-	-	TRBJ2-7	CASSGTGFNNEQYF	TGTGCCAGCAGTGGCACAGGGTTTAACAACGAGCAGTACTTC
TRBV6-5	12	-	few	TRBJ2-7	CASSYSGSEQYF	TGTGCCAGCAGTTACTCCGGGAGTGAGCAGTACTTC
TRBV19	14	-	-	TRBJ2-1	CASSIEVPVNEQFF	TGTGCCAGTAGTATCGAGGTACCGGTTAATGAGCAGTTCTTC
TRBV30	12	TRBD1	-	TRBJ2-7	CACSGGPDEQYF	TGTGCCTGCTCAGGGGGTCCGGACGAGCAGTACTTC
TRBV19	15	-	-	TRBJ2-1	CASSIEPLVYNEQFF	TGTGCCAGTAGTATAGAACCCCTTGTTTACAATGAGCAGTTCTTC
TRBV12-1	21	-	-	TRBJ2-1	CASSTQCLLAGGPQRSDEQFF	TGTGCCAGCAGCACCCAATGCCTCCTAGCGGGAGGTCCTCAACGGTCGGATGAGCAGTTCTTC
TRBV4-1	16	TRBD2	-	TRBJ2-5	CASSQAGTSGIETQYF	TGCGCCAGCAGCCAAGCAGGGACTAGCGGAATAGAGACCCAGTACTTC
TRBV4-1	16	TRBD2	once	TRBJ2-1	CASHPWSGRAYNEQFF	TGCGCCAGCCACCCTTGGAGCGGGAGGGCCTACAATGAGCAGTTCTTC
TRBV19	16	-	-	TRBJ1-5	CASSLRLLGRNQPQHF	TGTGCCAGTAGTCTACGACTGCTTGGGCGCAATCAGCCCCAGCATTTT
TRBV7-9	14	TRBD1	-	TRBJ2-5	CASSWSGGRMGQYF	TGTGCCAGCAGCTGGTCAGGGGGAAGAATGGGCCAGTACTTC
TRBV4-1	15	TRBD1	-	TRBJ2-2	CASSQAGGLKGELFF	TGCGCCAGCAGCCAAGCAGGGGGCTTGAAAGGGGAGCTGTTTTTT
TRBV29-1	13	TRBD1	-	TRBJ2-1	CSVLTGANNEQFF	TGCAGCGTTCTGACAGGGGCGAACAATGAGCAGTTCTTC
TRBV5-1	14	TRBD1	-	TRBJ2-2	CASIGTGATGELFF	TGCGCCAGCATCGGGACAGGCGCGACCGGGGAGCTGTTTTTT
TRBV5-5	13	TRBD1	-	TRBJ1-5	CASSLAGGQPQHF	TGTGCCAGCAGCTTAGCAGGGGGACAGCCCCAGCATTTT
TRBV11-2	15	TRBD1	once	TRBJ1-5	CASSERQGRNQPQHF	TGTGCCAGCAGCGAACGACAGGGGCGCAATCAGCCCCAGCATTTT
TRBV10-1	12	-	once	TRBJ2-7	CASSRAPSEQYF	TGCGCCAGCAGCAGAGCCCCATCCGAGCAGTACTTC
TRBV29-1	11	-	-	TRBJ2-5	CSVERHNDQYF	TGCAGCGTTGAACGACATAACGACCAGTACTTC
TRBV6-5	15	TRBD2	once	TRBJ2-1	CASSQSSGRLDEQFF	TGTGCCAGCAGTCAGTCTAGCGGGCGGCTGGATGAGCAGTTCTTC
TRBV29-1	13	TRBD1	-	TRBJ2-2	CSVVQGRAGELFF	TGCAGCGTTGTACAGGGGCGCGCCGGGGAGCTGTTTTTT
TRBV2	17	-	-	TRBJ1-1	CASSESQRDRAETEAFF	TGTGCCAGCAGTGAAAGTCAGCGAGATAGGGCCGAGACTGAAGCTTTCTTT
TRBV14	16	-	-	TRBJ2-1	CASSFSGGDFWNEQFF	TGTGCCAGCAGCTTTAGCGGAGGAGATTTTTGGAATGAGCAGTTCTTC
TRBV7-2	12	-	-	TRBJ2-7	CASKGPSYEQYF	TGTGCCAGCAAGGGTCCCTCCTACGAGCAGTACTTC
TRBV7-9	16	TRBD2	once	TRBJ2-1	CASSDSGRAIFNEQFF	TGTGCCAGCAGCGATAGCGGGAGGGCCATCTTCAATGAGCAGTTCTTC